What follows are 28 T cell receptor beta chains derived from one specimen sequenced in a study of T cell clonality in common variable immunodeficiency. Only in-frame clones appear in the TCRdb table, and some are missing; sequencing was by immunoSEQ multiplex PCR. The sample has about 52,000 clones, none seen only once; the top ten hold around 2%. Material: peripheral blood mononuclear cells. These receptors were obtained from a person aged 18 to 70 in good health.

This clone was found many times. From the germline J gene comes the end of the CDR3, since the read stops 3 residues before it. The rearrangement uses TRBV20-1 and TRBJ2-7, with 12 bases that match TRBD2. CDR1 and CDR2 (germline): DFQATT, SNEGSKA (reference sequence). The CDR3 has 17 residues. V lost 2 bases and J lost 0; bases outside the gene matches: 8. Incomplete CDR3 DNA: TGCAGTGCTAGACCGTCTACTAGCGGGGGGTTCTCCTACGAG. This encodes CSARPSTSGGFSYE. The full CDR3 reads CSARPSTSGGFSYEQYF.

The sample holds many counts of this clone. Partial CDR3 DNA: TGCGCCAGCAGCAGCGGGACAGGGTTGTATGAG. Its protein is CASSSGTGLYE. The entire CDR3 sequence reads CASSSGTGLYEQFF. The rearrangement joins TRBV5-1 to TRBJ2-1, with 9 bases identical to TRBD1. Read sequence stops 3 residues before the CDR3 end, and the germline J gene provides the missing end. This CDR3 region has 14 residues. Germline-derived CDR1 and CDR2 are SGHRS and YFSETQ. V dropped 4 bases and J dropped 8; count of bases not matched to a gene: 7.

The sample holds many counts of this clone. The read is 3 residues too short to cover the CDR3 end, so that end is filled in from the germline J gene. Other DNA sequences in this specimen translate into the identical CDR3. This chain connects TRBV6-2 or TRBV6-3 to TRBJ2-3, with TRBD1 as a possible D gene (5 bases). CDR3 length: 12 residues. Trimming shortened V by 7 bases and J by 4 bases, and 9 bases separated the two germline ends. CDR1 MNHEY and CDR2 SVGEGT come from the germline V gene. The CDR3 region is CASTGFPDTQYF. CDR3 DNA, as far as it was read: TGTGCCAGCACAGGGTTTCCAGATACG.

This clone was seen at least ten times. This CDR3 reads CASSLGGGGNTIYF. CDR3 DNA, as far as it was read: TGTGCCAGCAGTTTAGGAGGGGGTGGAAACACC. The J gene is TRBJ1-3, the V gene TRBV12-3 or TRBV12-4; D possibly corresponds to TRBD1 (6 bases). The missing CDR3 end, 3 residues past where the read stops, is filled in from the germline J gene. The ends were cut back, 1 base at V and 3 bases at J, with 7 bases in the middle. This CDR3 is built from 14 residues.

This clone was recorded many times. Read sequence stops 3 residues before the CDR3 end, and the germline J gene provides the missing end. The V call is TRBV5-6, the J call TRBJ2-1; maybe TRBD2 (5 bases). Trimming took 1 base from V and 5 from J, leaving 10 bases between them. From germline, CDR1 is SGHDT and CDR2 YYEEEE. This CDR3 is built from 14 residues. The sequenced part of the CDR3 DNA is TGTGCCAGCAGCTTGCGGACTTACCACAATGAG. Its translation: CASSLRTYHNE. The CDR3, in full, reads CASSLRTYHNEQFF.

This clone was detected ten times or more. With the read ending 3 residues before the CDR3 end, the germline J gene is used to fill in that end. J is TRBJ2-2 and V is TRBV29-1; TRBD1 matches 7 bases. The CDR3 is 15 residues long. Germline CDR1 reads SQVTM; CDR2 reads ANQGSEA. The sequenced part of the CDR3 DNA is TGCAGCGTTTCGACAGGGTCAGCAACTAATGAAAAG. This encodes CSVSTGSATNEK. The complete CDR3 sequence is CSVSTGSATNEKLFF.

This clone was recorded many times. Coverage ceases 3 residues before the CDR3 finishes, and the germline J gene fills in the end. The chain is built from TRBV18 and TRBJ2-1, with 11 bases lining up with TRBD2. J was trimmed by 9 bases and V by 3 bases; bases with no gene match: 7. The V gene's germline CDR1 is KGHSH and CDR2 LQKENI. The CDR3 has 15 amino acids. The CDR3 sequence: CASSPLSGGAGEQFF. The CDR3 DNA, read in part, is TGTGCCAGCTCACCGCTTAGCGGGGGGGCGGGTGAG.

This clone showed up just a few times. The read gets to within 3 residues of the CDR3 end, and the germline J gene fills in the rest. This chain links TRBV7-2 with TRBJ2-3; D is uncertain. Germline CDR1 and CDR2: SGHTA and FQGNSA. The length of the CDR3 is 13 residues. The CDR3 here is CASSLSVNQPQYF. CDR3 DNA (partial): TGTGCCAGCAGCTTAAGCGTCAATCAGCCG.

This clone was counted a few times. The read terminates 3 residues before the CDR3 end, so the remaining end is supplied by the germline J gene. The gene calls are TRBV19 and TRBJ2-3; D gene uncertain. CDR3 length: 16 amino acids. Germline V gives CDR1 LNHDA, CDR2 SQIVND (reference sequence). Incomplete CDR3 DNA: TGTGCCAGTAGTATAGATCAACCAACGGGTGTATCGCCG. Translated: CASSIDQPTGVSP. The whole CDR3 region reads CASSIDQPTGVSPQYF.

This clone was counted at least ten times. Sequencing ends 3 residues short of the CDR3 end; the germline J gene provides the rest. The genes are TRBV20-1 and TRBJ1-2; D is possibly TRBD1 (6 bases). Germline V gene sequence: CDR1 DFQATT, CDR2 SNEGSKA (reference sequence). The CDR3 extends over 15 amino acids. The CDR3 sequence: CSARTGQGESDTYTF. The sequenced CDR3 bases are TGCAGTGCCCGAACGGGACAAGGCGAGTCAGATACC.

This clone has ten or more counts. The read ends 3 residues early relative to the CDR3; the germline J gene fills the gap. J is TRBJ2-1 and V is TRBV20-1, with 12 bases matching TRBD2. CDR3 length equals 15 residues. Trimming took 5 bases from V and 0 from J; bases not matched to a gene: 2. The germline CDR1 and CDR2 sequences are DFQATT and SNEGSKA (reference sequence). The CDR3 DNA, read in part, is TGCAGTGCTTCGGGACTAGCGGGCTCCTACAATGAG. It specifies CSASGLAGSYNE. The whole CDR3 is CSASGLAGSYNEQFF.

This clone occurred many times. The missing CDR3 end, 3 residues past where the read stops, is filled in from the germline J gene. V gene TRBV5-6 combines with J gene TRBJ2-1, with D maybe TRBD2 (5 bases). The CDR3 sequence is 15 residues long. CDR1 and CDR2 (germline): SGHDT, YYEEEE. The V end was cut by 4 bases, the J end by 2 bases, with 13 bases between. CDR3 DNA (partial): TGTGCCAGCAGCCTTGGCGGGTATACCTACAATGAG. Protein: CASSLGGYTYNE. The complete CDR3 reads CASSLGGYTYNEQFF.

This clone was seen at least ten times. The CDR3 goes on 3 residues after the read ends, and that part is filled in from the germline J gene. The rearrangement joins TRBV18 to TRBJ1-2; the match to TRBD1 covers 8 bases. Trimming removed 4 bases from V and 3 bases from J; junction bases left unmatched: 13. From germline, CDR1 is KGHSH and CDR2 LQKENI. There are 17 residues in the CDR3. CDR3 DNA (partial): TGTGCCAGCTCACTCCCCGGGACAGGAGTCATCGACTATGGC. It encodes CASSLPGTGVIDYG. The entire CDR3 protein is CASSLPGTGVIDYGYTF. Full variable domain (rest looked up from reference TRBV18 and TRBJ1-2): NAGVMQNPRHLVRRRGQEARLRCSPMKGHSHVYWYRQLPEEGLKFMVYLQKENIIDESGMPKERFSAEFPKEGPSILRIQQVVRGDSAAYFCASSLPGTGVIDYGYTFGSGTRLTVV.

In this sample, this clone turned up many times. An end of the junction differs from the germline gene, which may be a read error. The CDR3 end lies 3 residues beyond the end of the read and is filled in from the germline J gene. The chain joins TRBV4-2 to TRBJ1-2, with 7 bases matching TRBD1. In germline, CDR1 is LGHNA, CDR2 YNFKEQ. The CDR3 extends over 13 amino acids. Here the CDR3 reads CASSQNRGDGYTF. Partial CDR3 DNA: TGCGCCAGCAGCCAAAACAGGGGTGATGGC.

This clone was seen repeatedly, ten times or more. The observed sequence ends 3 residues before the CDR3 terminus, with the missing tail filled in from the germline J gene. The rearrangement links TRBV6-2 or TRBV6-3 to TRBJ1-1; 10 bases line up with TRBD1. The CDR3 has 16 residues. With 4 bases clipped from V and 1 base from J, the junction kept 6 bases outside the gene matches. Per the germline V gene, CDR1 is MNHEY and CDR2 is SVGEGT. Partial CDR3 DNA: TGTGCCAGCAGTTCGGGACAGGGGATGGCGAACACTGAA. It translates to CASSSGQGMANTE. The entire CDR3 sequence reads CASSSGQGMANTEAFF.

Many counts were recorded for this clone. The read falls 3 residues short of the CDR3 end, and the missing part is taken from the germline J gene. The gene calls are TRBV20-1 and TRBJ2-7; TRBD1 matches 7 bases. This CDR3 has 16 residues. CDR1 is DFQATT and CDR2 is SNEGSKA in the germline V gene (reference sequence). V lost 6 bases to trimming and J lost 0 bases; unmatched junction nucleotides: 14. This CDR3 is CSAQGQGRTGSYEQYF. Partial CDR3 DNA: TGCAGTGCCCAAGGGCAAGGACGGACAGGCTCCTACGAG.

This clone was found many times. The read is 3 residues too short to cover the CDR3 end, so that end is filled in from the germline J gene. The V call is TRBV6-1, the J call TRBJ2-1, with D hard to call. The CDR3 length is 13 residues. The germline CDR1 and CDR2 sequences are MNHNS and SASEGT. V lost 4 bases and J lost 0, with 4 bases in between. The CDR3 region is CASSVYSYNEQFF. Partial CDR3 DNA: TGTGCCAGCAGTGTCTACTCCTACAATGAG.

This clone was observed many times. The read ends 3 residues shy of where the CDR3 ends; the end is completed using the germline J gene. The V and J genes are TRBV4-1 and TRBJ2-5; 7 nucleotides align to TRBD1. The germline gives CDR1 MGHRA, CDR2 YSYEKL. V lost 5 bases to trimming and J lost 4 bases; unmatched junction nucleotides: 7. The CDR3 consists of 14 residues. The DNA read from the CDR3 is TGCGCCAGCAGCGAACAGGGGTTGGGAGAGACC. Amino acid sequence: CASSEQGLGET. The CDR3, in full, reads CASSEQGLGETQYF.

This clone has a handful of counts. The observed sequence ends 3 residues before the CDR3 terminus, with the missing tail filled in from the germline J gene. The J gene is TRBJ2-4, the V gene TRBV7-8; possible D gene TRBD1, 6 bases. V gave up 1 base and J gave up 3 bases, with 10 bases separating them. Germline V gene lookup returns CDR1 SGHVS and CDR2 FQNEAQ. The CDR3 loop spans 15 amino acids. CDR3 protein: CASSLEQGVKNIQYF. CDR3 DNA, as far as it was read: TGTGCCAGCAGCTTAGAACAGGGCGTCAAAAACATT.

There are many counts of this clone. The DNA ends 3 residues before the CDR3 does, and the rest of the CDR3 is filled in from the germline J gene. The chain carries TRBV5-1 and TRBJ1-1; D may be TRBD1 (5 bases). Trimming left V 1 base short and J 5 bases short, with 9 bases between. The CDR3 loop spans 13 amino acids. Per germline, CDR1 SGHRS and CDR2 YFSETQ. Incomplete CDR3 DNA: TGCGCCAGCAGCTTGATACAGGATACTGAA. This sequence encodes CASSLIQDTE. From start to end, the CDR3 is CASSLIQDTEAFF.

This clone was detected many times. The CDR3 end falls 3 residues outside the read, so it is completed with the germline J gene. The chain links TRBV19 to TRBJ2-1; tentatively, D is TRBD1 (5 bases). Germline CDR1 is LNHDA and CDR2 is SQIVND (reference sequence). The V end lost 6 bases, the J end lost 4 bases, and 7 bases lay between the germline ends. The length of the CDR3 is 12 residues. Incomplete CDR3 DNA: TGTGCCAGTAGCGACAGATACAATGAG. Translated: CASSDRYNE. The entire CDR3 protein is CASSDRYNEQFF.

This clone was counted ten times or more. The read ends 3 residues early relative to the CDR3; the germline J gene fills the gap. The rearrangement uses TRBV30 and TRBJ2-3; 10 bases map to TRBD2. The CDR3 is 14 amino acids. Trimming at V came to 5 bases and at J to 3 bases, leaving 5 bases not matched to a gene. CDR1 and CDR2 (germline): GTSNPN, SVGIG (reference sequence). CDR3 protein: CAWEAGGGTDTQYF. CDR3 DNA, as far as it was read: TGTGCCTGGGAAGCGGGGGGGGGTACAGATACG.

This clone was counted many times. The read falls 3 residues short of the CDR3 end, and the missing part is taken from the germline J gene. V is TRBV5-1 and J is TRBJ1-4; no definite D call. V was clipped by 0 bases and J by 7 bases, with 13 bases between them. The CDR3 length is 15 residues. From germline, CDR1 is SGHRS and CDR2 YFSETQ. The CDR3 region is CASSLAGSGSEKLFF. The part of the CDR3 DNA that was read is TGCGCCAGCAGCTTGGCGGGGTCAGGTAGTGAAAAA.

This clone was seen only a few times. CDR3 sequence: CASNEREGRPSRETQYF. The CDR3 bases that were read are TGTGCCAGTAACGAGCGGGAGGGCCGACCTTCCAGGGAGACG. The chain recombines TRBV6-2 or TRBV6-3 with TRBJ2-3; 10 bases are a match to TRBD2. The read ends 3 residues early relative to the CDR3; the germline J gene fills the gap. The CDR3 runs 17 residues. CDR1 and CDR2 from the germline V gene are MNHEY and SVGEGT.

This clone was found many times. The sequence runs out 3 residues before the end of the CDR3; the remainder is reconstructed from the germline J gene. The chain has TRBV13 and TRBJ2-7, with a tentative D call TRBD2 (6 bases). The V gene's germline CDR1 is PRHDT and CDR2 FYEKMQ (reference sequence). V dropped 3 bases and J dropped 0 bases, with 9 bases sitting between them. The CDR3 length is 14 residues. The CDR3 reads CASSLAGNSYEQYF. The covered CDR3 bases are TGTGCCAGCAGCTTGGCGGGGAACTCCTACGAG.

This clone was recorded many times. The CDR3 extends 3 residues past the end of the read, so its final part is completed from the germline J gene. The chain couples TRBV7-3 to TRBJ2-3; maybe TRBD1 (5 bases). Deletions cut 3 bases from V and 6 bases from J, with 13 bases between. The CDR3 sequence is 14 residues long. Germline V lookup: CDR1 SGHTA, CDR2 FQGTGA. CDR3 DNA, as far as it was read: TGTGCCAGCAGCTTGGCCTTAAAGGGGGATACG. Translation: CASSLALKGDT. In full, the CDR3 is CASSLALKGDTQYF. Drawing the rest from reference TRBV7-3 and TRBJ2-3, the complete variable domain is GAGVSQTPSNKVTEKGKYVELRCDPISGHTALYWYRQSLGQGPEFLIYFQGTGAADDSGLPNDRFFAVRPEGSVSTLKIQRTERGDSAVYLCASSLALKGDTQYFGPGTRLTVL.

This clone showed up many times. Read sequence stops 3 residues before the CDR3 end, and the germline J gene provides the missing end. The chain is built from TRBV19 and TRBJ1-1, with D maybe TRBD1 (5 bases). Deletions cut 6 bases from V and 3 bases from J, with 8 bases between. The CDR3 is 12 residues long. The germline gives CDR1 LNHDA, CDR2 SQIVND (reference sequence). The CDR3 region is CASSLGDTEAFF. CDR3 bases read: TGTGCCAGTAGCTTAGGGGACACTGAA.

In regard to this clone: Coverage ceases 3 residues before the CDR3 finishes, and the germline J gene fills in the end. The rearrangement joins TRBV20-1 to TRBJ2-5, with D possibly matching TRBD1 (7 bases). Germline CDR1 and CDR2: DFQATT and SNEGSKA (reference sequence). This CDR3 is 16 amino acids long. Here the CDR3 reads CSARDRGRGVPDTQYF. CDR3 DNA, as far as it was read: TGCAGTGCTAGAGATCGTGGCAGGGGGGTCCCAGATACC.